This T cell receptor beta chain comes out of a study of control samples from healthy donors and cancer patients. This clone was detected only once. Libraries were prepared by immunoSEQ multiplex PCR; TCRdb keeps only in-frame clonotypes and omits some of them. The sample lists some 73,000 clones, 90% to 95% occurring once. Germline V gives CDR1 SGHNT, CDR2 YENEEA. V dropped 1 base and J dropped 2 bases, with 8 bases sitting between them. The CDR3 has 14 amino acids. The rearrangement links TRBV11-3 to TRBJ1-1, with a weak D call TRBD1 (5 bases). The TCR originated in a woman in her thirties or forties in good health. Sequencing was performed on blood. CDR3 nucleotides: TGTGCCAGCAGCTTAGCTGGGGGAAACACTGAAGCTTTCTTT. It encodes CASSLAGGNTEAFF.